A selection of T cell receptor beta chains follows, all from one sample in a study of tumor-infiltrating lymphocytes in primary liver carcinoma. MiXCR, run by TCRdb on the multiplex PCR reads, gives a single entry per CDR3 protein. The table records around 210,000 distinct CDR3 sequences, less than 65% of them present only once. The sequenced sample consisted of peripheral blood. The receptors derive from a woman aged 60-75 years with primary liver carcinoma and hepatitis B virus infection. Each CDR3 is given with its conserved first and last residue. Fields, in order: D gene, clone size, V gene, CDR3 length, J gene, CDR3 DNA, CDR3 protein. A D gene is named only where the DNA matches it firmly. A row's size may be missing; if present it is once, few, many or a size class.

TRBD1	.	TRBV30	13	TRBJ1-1	TGTGCCTGGAATACTCAGGGGGCTACTGAAGCTTTCTTT	CAWNTQGATEAFF
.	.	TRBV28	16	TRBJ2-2	TGTGCCAGCAGTTTAGGGCAGGCCCAGGGGGGCGGGGAGCTGTTTTTT	CASSLGQAQGGGELFF
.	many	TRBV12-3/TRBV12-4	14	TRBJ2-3	TGTGCCAGCAGTTTCAGTACTAGCACAGATACGCAGTATTTT	CASSFSTSTDTQYF
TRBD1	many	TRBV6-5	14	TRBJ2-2	TGTGCCAGCAGGCGTGACAGGGTCACCGGGGAGCTGTTTTTT	CASRRDRVTGELFF
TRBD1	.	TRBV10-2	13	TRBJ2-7	TGCGCCAGCAGCAGGACAGGTGGCTACGAGCAGTACTTC	CASSRTGGYEQYF
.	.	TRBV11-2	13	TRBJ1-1	TGTGCCAGCAGCTCCTACTTGAACGCTGAAGCTTTCTTT	CASSSYLNAEAFF
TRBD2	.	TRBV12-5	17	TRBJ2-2	TGTGCTAGTGCCTCGGTTCGTAGCGGGGGGTGGACCGGGGAGCTGTTTTTT	CASASVRSGGWTGELFF
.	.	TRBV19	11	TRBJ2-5	TGTGCCACGACCCAGGGGGAGACCCAGTACTTC	CATTQGETQYF
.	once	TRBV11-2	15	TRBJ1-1	TGTGCCAGCAGTTTAGAATGGGGGGGCGGGACTGAAGCTTTCTTT	CASSLEWGGGTEAFF
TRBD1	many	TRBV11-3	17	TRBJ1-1	TGTGCCAGCAGCTTAGATCCCCAGGGGGATCTGAACACTGAAGCTTTCTTT	CASSLDPQGDLNTEAFF
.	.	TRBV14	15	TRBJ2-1	TGTACCAGCAGCAGAGGGGGACCGCCGCAAAATGAGCAGTTCTTC	CTSSRGGPPQNEQFF
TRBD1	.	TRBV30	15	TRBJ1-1	TGTGCCTGGAGTGTACTTCGGCAGGGGGATACTGAAGCTTTCTTT	CAWSVLRQGDTEAFF
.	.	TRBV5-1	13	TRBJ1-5	TGCGCCAGCAGCACGGGTCTCAATCAGCCCCAGCATTTT	CASSTGLNQPQHF
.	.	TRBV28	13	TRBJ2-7	TGTGCCAGCAGCACCCGGTTGAGAGGGAAGCAGTACTTC	CASSTRLRGKQYF
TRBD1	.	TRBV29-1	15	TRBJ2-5	TGCAGCGCTGGAGGGGGGACAGGGGAACATGAGACCCAGTACTTC	CSAGGGTGEHETQYF
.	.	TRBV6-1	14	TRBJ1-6	TGTGCCACCACCTACGACATCGCAAATTCACCCCTCCACTTT	CATTYDIANSPLHF
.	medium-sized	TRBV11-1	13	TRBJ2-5	TGTGCCAGCAGCTTATTAGGAATGGAGACCCAGTACTTC	CASSLLGMETQYF
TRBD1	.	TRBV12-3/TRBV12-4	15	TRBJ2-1	TGTGCCAGCAGTTGGGGACAGGGCCCCTACAATGAGCAGCTCTTC	CASSWGQGPYNEQLF
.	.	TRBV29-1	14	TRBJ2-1	TGCAGCGTTGGACTAGTGGGGATGTACAACGAGCAGTTCTTC	CSVGLVGMYNEQFF
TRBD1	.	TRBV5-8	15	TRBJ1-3	TGTGCCAGCAGTAGTCCGGGACAGTCTGGAAACACCATATATTTT	CASSSPGQSGNTIYF
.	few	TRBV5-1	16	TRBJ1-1	TGCGCCAGCAGCTTGGAGGGCAGCCCTATGAACACTGAAGCTTTCTTT	CASSLEGSPMNTEAFF
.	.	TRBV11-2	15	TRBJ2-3	TGTGTCAGGAGCTGGGCTCATCTCAGCACAGATACGCAGTATTTT	CVRSWAHLSTDTQYF
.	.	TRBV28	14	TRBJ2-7	TGTGCCAGCAGTCGGCCCCCTGACTCCCACGAGCAGTACTTC	CASSRPPDSHEQYF
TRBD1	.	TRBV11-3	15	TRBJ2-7	TGTACCAGCAGCTTAGATGGCAGGGGGTCCTACGAGCAATACTTC	CTSSLDGRGSYEQYF
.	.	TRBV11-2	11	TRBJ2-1	TGTGCCAGCAGCAAAGATCGGGAGCAGTTCTTC	CASSKDREQFF
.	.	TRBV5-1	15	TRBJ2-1	TGCGCCAGCAGCTTTTTAGGCGGGAAGGGCGATGAGCGGTTCTTC	CASSFLGGKGDERFF
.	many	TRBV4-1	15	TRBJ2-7	TGCGCCAGCAGCCAAGGATCGGGCGGCTCCTACGAGCAGTACTTC	CASSQGSGGSYEQYF